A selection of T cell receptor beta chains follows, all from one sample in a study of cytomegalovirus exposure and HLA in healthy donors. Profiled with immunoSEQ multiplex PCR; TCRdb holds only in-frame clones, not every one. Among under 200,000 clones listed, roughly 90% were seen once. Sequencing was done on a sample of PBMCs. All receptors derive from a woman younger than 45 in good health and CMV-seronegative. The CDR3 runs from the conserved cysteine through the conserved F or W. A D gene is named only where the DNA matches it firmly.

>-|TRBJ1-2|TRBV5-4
CASSLQGALGYGYTF
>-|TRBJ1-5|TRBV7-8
CASSLSAGTGSLTQPQHF
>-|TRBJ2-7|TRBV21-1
CASSKGGSYGMGVYEQYF
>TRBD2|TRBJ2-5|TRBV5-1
CASSFVTSAETQYF
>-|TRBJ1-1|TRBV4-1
CASSQDEGERSKAFF
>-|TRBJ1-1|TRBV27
CASSLWTSGGTEAFF
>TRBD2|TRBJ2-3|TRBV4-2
CASSQDATSGISTQYF
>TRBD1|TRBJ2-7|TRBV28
CASWDRGGTYEQYF
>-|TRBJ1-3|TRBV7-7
CASSLAAGAGNTIYF
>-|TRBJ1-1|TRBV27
CASSLLGAENTEAFF
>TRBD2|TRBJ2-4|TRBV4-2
CASSQDPLAGGSLREAIQYF
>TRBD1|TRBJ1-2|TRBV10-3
CATVRDRESVYGYTF
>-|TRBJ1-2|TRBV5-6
CASSLGGLPYGYTF
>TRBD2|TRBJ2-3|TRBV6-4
CASSASGSYTDTQYF
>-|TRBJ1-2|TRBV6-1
CASTPTGTGYTF
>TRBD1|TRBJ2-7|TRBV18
CASTPGQGPYEQYF
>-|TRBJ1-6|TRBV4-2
CASSQDRSRVPLHF
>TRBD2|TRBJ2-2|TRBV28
CASSSGTTGAGELFF
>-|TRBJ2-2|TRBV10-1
CASSERVANTGELFF
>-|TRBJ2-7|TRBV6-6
CASTISVSYEQYF
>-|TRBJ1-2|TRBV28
CASSAHRTVNGYTF
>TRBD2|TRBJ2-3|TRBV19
CASREAGGSTDTQYF
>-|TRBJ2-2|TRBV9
CASSYSGKNTGELFF
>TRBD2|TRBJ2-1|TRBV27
CASSLSQRGFYNEQFF
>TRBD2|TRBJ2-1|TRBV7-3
CASSQPATSPGNEQFF
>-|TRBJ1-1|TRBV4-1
CASSQGGNTEAFF
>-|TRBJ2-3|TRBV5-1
CASSLVGADTDTQYF